This TCR beta chain was identified in a study of CD8+ T cells in alopecia areata. As for the study in general: Among treated patients, oral tofacitinib was administered at 5 to 10 mg twice daily. Findings and limits, study-wide: Scalp lesions, especially in alopecia totalis/universalis, had higher clonality than normal scalp. The study also sequences resident alphabeta T cells of normal skin in scalp samples.

Deletions cut 0 bases from V and 4 bases from J, with 14 bases between. The CDR3 extends over 16 amino acids. Germline V gives CDR1 MNHEY, CDR2 SVGAGI. Reverse transcribed after extraction, RNA yielded cDNA as the sequencing template. Measured with immunoSEQ multiplex PCR; TCRdb has only the in-frame clones, and not every one. The table has 200,000 to 250,000 clones, under 80% seen once. This clone is a singleton in its sample. Its specificity is unknown. The sequenced sample was CD4+ T cells sorted from blood, obtained at week 0. This receptor was taken from a human donor with alopecia areata. The chain has TRBV6-5 and TRBJ2-3; D might be TRBD1 or TRBD2, each matching 5 bases. In DNA form, the CDR3 reads TGTGCCAGCAGTTACTCGGGACGCCAGAGGGCAGATACGCAGTATTTT. Its protein is CASSYSGRQRADTQYF.